This TCR beta chain derives from a study of blood T cell repertoires in COVID-19. Original methodology: Amplification of reference gene primers was used by the study to estimate nucleated cell counts. Sequencing used immunoSEQ multiplex PCR; TCRdb keeps in-frame clones, though not all of them. V, J and clone size are those of that table, while D and trimming were read from the DNA. The sample yields about 210,000 clones, 81% seen once. Residents of 20 to 25 US areas, aged about 18 to 89 years, made up the participants. Sequenced input: PBMCs or T cells enriched from blood (not recorded which). This sequence was found in a woman aged 45-59 years with acute COVID-19.

CDR3 nucleotide sequence: TGTGCAAGTCGCTTAGCGCCGGGACAGGGTACTAACACTGAAGCTTTCTTT. Amino acid sequence: CASRLAPGQGTNTEAFF. V usage is TRBV12-2 and J usage is TRBJ1-1; the listed D gene, TRBD1, was not tested against the DNA. TRBV12-2 is assigned pseudogene status. This CDR3 is 17 amino acids long.